Listed below are T cell receptor beta chains from one sample, sequenced in a study of T cells after yellow fever vaccination. Via MiXCR, TCRdb re-called the 5' RACE reads, giving one row per CDR3 protein. The profile covers hundreds of thousands of distinct CDR3 sequences, with 13% appearing a single time and around 15% taken by the ten largest. The sample here was PBMCs, taken on the day of the yellow fever booster vaccination. These receptors were obtained from a man younger than 45 who received the YFV17D yellow fever vaccine. CDR3s include the opening cysteine and the closing phenylalanine or tryptophan. D genes are given only for firm matches. Clone size, where shown, is once, few, many, or a class for clones that have expanded.

cdr3_nt cdr3_aa v_call clone_size d_call j_call
TGTGCCAGCAGTTTAGGTCGGGGCGTGGTGGATACGCAGTATTTT CASSLGRGVVDTQYF TRBV28 few . TRBJ2-3
TGCAGTGCTAGGGGGACTAGCGCGTCCGGGGAGCTGTTTTTT CSARGTSASGELFF TRBV20-1 . TRBD2 TRBJ2-2
TGTGCCATCGGTGAGGGAGAGACCCAGTACTTC CAIGEGETQYF TRBV10-3 few . TRBJ2-5
TGTGCCTGGAGTTTTGGACAGGGGTTGAATGAGCAGTTCTTC CAWSFGQGLNEQFF TRBV30 . TRBD1 TRBJ2-1
TGTGCCAGCAGCGCCAGCGTTGCTCCAGATACGCAGTATTTT CASSASVAPDTQYF TRBV3-1 . . TRBJ2-3
TGCAGCGTTATGGAAGGCTACACCTTC CSVMEGYTF TRBV29-1 few . TRBJ1-2
TGTGCCAGCAGACGACAGTTCTCCTATAATTCACCCCTCCACTTT CASRRQFSYNSPLHF TRBV6-1 few . TRBJ1-6
TGTGCCAGCAGCGTAGAACGGGAGGGCCTTAGGGAGCAGTTCTTC CASSVEREGLREQFF TRBV9 few TRBD2 TRBJ2-1
TGTGCCTGTCAGGGAACCGGGGAGCTGTTTTTT CACQGTGELFF TRBV30 . . TRBJ2-2
TGTGCCAGCAGTTACTCGATGTCTAGCGGTACCTACGAGCAGTACTTC CASSYSMSSGTYEQYF TRBV6-2/TRBV6-3 few TRBD2 TRBJ2-7
TGTGCCAGCAGTTTCTCTAGCAATCAGCCCCAGCATTTT CASSFSSNQPQHF TRBV27 few . TRBJ1-5
TGCGCCAGCAGCCACCTTCCCACAGATACGCAGTATTTT CASSHLPTDTQYF TRBV4-1 . . TRBJ2-3
TGCAGTGCTAAGTCTAGCGGGAGAGAAGCAGATACGCAGTATTTT CSAKSSGREADTQYF TRBV20-1 . TRBD2 TRBJ2-3
TGCAGTGTCACGGAACGGAGGGAAAAACTGTTTTTT CSVTERREKLFF TRBV20-1 . . TRBJ1-4
TGTGCCAGCAGTTTGCTCGAGACTAGCCCTGCCTACGAGCAGTACTTC CASSLLETSPAYEQYF TRBV28 . TRBD2 TRBJ2-7
TGTGCCATCAGTGAGGAGTTTGGCGGGGAGACCCAGTACTTC CAISEEFGGETQYF TRBV10-3 few . TRBJ2-5
TGTGCCAGCAGGGAGGAAAATTACAATGAGCAGTTCTTC CASREENYNEQFF TRBV28 many . TRBJ2-1
TGTGCCAGCAGCCCCCGAGGAGGAGGTCACGAGCAGTACTTC CASSPRGGGHEQYF TRBV7-2 few . TRBJ2-7
TGTGCCAGCAGCTTGTGGGTATCCTACGAGCAGTACTTC CASSLWVSYEQYF TRBV5-6 . . TRBJ2-7
TGTGCCACCAGTGAGATCGACAGTCCGGGTGCCGGGGAGCTGTTTTTT CATSEIDSPGAGELFF TRBV24-1 few . TRBJ2-2
TGTGCCAGCAGTTTGACCGACATCTCTGGAAACACCATATATTTT CASSLTDISGNTIYF TRBV12-3/TRBV12-4 few . TRBJ1-3
TGTGCCAGCAGCTTCATACACCCTGGGGCCAACGTCCTGACTTTC CASSFIHPGANVLTF TRBV5-4 . . TRBJ2-6
TGTGCCAGCAGCCGGACGGGACTAGCGCTCACCGGGGAGCTGTTTTTT CASSRTGLALTGELFF TRBV14 few TRBD2 TRBJ2-2
TGCGCCAGCAGCCAAGAGGGACAGGGGACGGGCGAGCAGTACTTC CASSQEGQGTGEQYF TRBV4-3 . TRBD1 TRBJ2-7
TGTGCCATCAGGGGGGTTAACTATGGCTACACCTTC CAIRGVNYGYTF TRBV10-3 . . TRBJ1-2
TGTGCCAGCAGCACAACTAGACTGGGCACCTACGAGCAGTACTTC CASSTTRLGTYEQYF TRBV13 few . TRBJ2-7
TGTGCCAGCTCCGGCGGTAGCGGCACCTACAATGAGCAGTTCTTC CASSGGSGTYNEQFF TRBV18 . . TRBJ2-1
TGTGCCATCAGGGACCCTAGCGGATCTGGGGCCAACGTCCTGACTTTC CAIRDPSGSGANVLTF TRBV10-3 few TRBD2 TRBJ2-6
TGCAGTGCCCTCCGGGCGGGAGGGCCGACAGATACGCAGTATTTT CSALRAGGPTDTQYF TRBV20-1 . TRBD2 TRBJ2-3
TGTGCCAGCAGCCCCCCAGTAGCGGGATACACCGAGCAGTACTTC CASSPPVAGYTEQYF TRBV11-2 . TRBD2 TRBJ2-7
TGTGCCAGCAGTTACTCGATGTCTAGCGACAAGAACACCGGGGAGCTGTTTTTT CASSYSMSSDKNTGELFF TRBV6-5 few . TRBJ2-2
TGCGCCAGCAGACCCGGGACTAGCGGGAGAACGGACGAGCAGTACTTC CASRPGTSGRTDEQYF TRBV5-1 few TRBD2 TRBJ2-7
TGTGCCAGCAGCAAAACTCCAGACAGGACCTACGAGCAGTACTTC CASSKTPDRTYEQYF TRBV11-2 . . TRBJ2-7
TGCGCCAGCAGCCCCGGGGGAGCGGGACGGCGAGGAACGCAGTATTTT CASSPGGAGRRGTQYF TRBV4-3 . TRBD2 TRBJ2-3
TGCAGTGCACTAGCGGGAGTCAACGGGGAGCTGTTTTTT CSALAGVNGELFF TRBV20-1 . TRBD2 TRBJ2-2
TGTGCCAGCAGCTTGGTAACCCTCTCCTACAATGAGCAGTTCTTC CASSLVTLSYNEQFF TRBV11-2 few . TRBJ2-1
TGTGCCAGCAGTTCCCGGAGGGCGAGCACTGAAGCTTTCTTT CASSSRRASTEAFF TRBV28 few . TRBJ1-1
TGTGCCAGCTACCCAGCGGGAGGGAAAGATACGCAGTATTTT CASYPAGGKDTQYF TRBV7-9 . TRBD2 TRBJ2-3
TGTGCCAGCAGCTTAGGGGGCGGGAGGGCCTTGTACCCCTACAATGAGCAGTTCTTC CASSLGGGRALYPYNEQFF TRBV11-2 few TRBD2 TRBJ2-1
TGTGCCAGCAAAGGTACAACCGGGGAGCTGTTTTTT CASKGTTGELFF TRBV9 few . TRBJ2-2
TGTGCCAGCAGCACCGGGACAGGGGTGCGGGAGCAGTACTTC CASSTGTGVREQYF TRBV7-9 . TRBD1 TRBJ2-7
TGTGCCAGCAGCTTAGGCAGCGGAGCGCCCCAGCATTTT CASSLGSGAPQHF TRBV7-2 . . TRBJ1-5
TGTGCCAGCAGCTTATCGACCCAAGAGACCCAGTACTTC CASSLSTQETQYF TRBV7-2 few . TRBJ2-5
TGCAGCGTTGGTGGACAGGTCGACAATGAGCAGTTCTTC CSVGGQVDNEQFF TRBV29-1 few TRBD1 TRBJ2-1